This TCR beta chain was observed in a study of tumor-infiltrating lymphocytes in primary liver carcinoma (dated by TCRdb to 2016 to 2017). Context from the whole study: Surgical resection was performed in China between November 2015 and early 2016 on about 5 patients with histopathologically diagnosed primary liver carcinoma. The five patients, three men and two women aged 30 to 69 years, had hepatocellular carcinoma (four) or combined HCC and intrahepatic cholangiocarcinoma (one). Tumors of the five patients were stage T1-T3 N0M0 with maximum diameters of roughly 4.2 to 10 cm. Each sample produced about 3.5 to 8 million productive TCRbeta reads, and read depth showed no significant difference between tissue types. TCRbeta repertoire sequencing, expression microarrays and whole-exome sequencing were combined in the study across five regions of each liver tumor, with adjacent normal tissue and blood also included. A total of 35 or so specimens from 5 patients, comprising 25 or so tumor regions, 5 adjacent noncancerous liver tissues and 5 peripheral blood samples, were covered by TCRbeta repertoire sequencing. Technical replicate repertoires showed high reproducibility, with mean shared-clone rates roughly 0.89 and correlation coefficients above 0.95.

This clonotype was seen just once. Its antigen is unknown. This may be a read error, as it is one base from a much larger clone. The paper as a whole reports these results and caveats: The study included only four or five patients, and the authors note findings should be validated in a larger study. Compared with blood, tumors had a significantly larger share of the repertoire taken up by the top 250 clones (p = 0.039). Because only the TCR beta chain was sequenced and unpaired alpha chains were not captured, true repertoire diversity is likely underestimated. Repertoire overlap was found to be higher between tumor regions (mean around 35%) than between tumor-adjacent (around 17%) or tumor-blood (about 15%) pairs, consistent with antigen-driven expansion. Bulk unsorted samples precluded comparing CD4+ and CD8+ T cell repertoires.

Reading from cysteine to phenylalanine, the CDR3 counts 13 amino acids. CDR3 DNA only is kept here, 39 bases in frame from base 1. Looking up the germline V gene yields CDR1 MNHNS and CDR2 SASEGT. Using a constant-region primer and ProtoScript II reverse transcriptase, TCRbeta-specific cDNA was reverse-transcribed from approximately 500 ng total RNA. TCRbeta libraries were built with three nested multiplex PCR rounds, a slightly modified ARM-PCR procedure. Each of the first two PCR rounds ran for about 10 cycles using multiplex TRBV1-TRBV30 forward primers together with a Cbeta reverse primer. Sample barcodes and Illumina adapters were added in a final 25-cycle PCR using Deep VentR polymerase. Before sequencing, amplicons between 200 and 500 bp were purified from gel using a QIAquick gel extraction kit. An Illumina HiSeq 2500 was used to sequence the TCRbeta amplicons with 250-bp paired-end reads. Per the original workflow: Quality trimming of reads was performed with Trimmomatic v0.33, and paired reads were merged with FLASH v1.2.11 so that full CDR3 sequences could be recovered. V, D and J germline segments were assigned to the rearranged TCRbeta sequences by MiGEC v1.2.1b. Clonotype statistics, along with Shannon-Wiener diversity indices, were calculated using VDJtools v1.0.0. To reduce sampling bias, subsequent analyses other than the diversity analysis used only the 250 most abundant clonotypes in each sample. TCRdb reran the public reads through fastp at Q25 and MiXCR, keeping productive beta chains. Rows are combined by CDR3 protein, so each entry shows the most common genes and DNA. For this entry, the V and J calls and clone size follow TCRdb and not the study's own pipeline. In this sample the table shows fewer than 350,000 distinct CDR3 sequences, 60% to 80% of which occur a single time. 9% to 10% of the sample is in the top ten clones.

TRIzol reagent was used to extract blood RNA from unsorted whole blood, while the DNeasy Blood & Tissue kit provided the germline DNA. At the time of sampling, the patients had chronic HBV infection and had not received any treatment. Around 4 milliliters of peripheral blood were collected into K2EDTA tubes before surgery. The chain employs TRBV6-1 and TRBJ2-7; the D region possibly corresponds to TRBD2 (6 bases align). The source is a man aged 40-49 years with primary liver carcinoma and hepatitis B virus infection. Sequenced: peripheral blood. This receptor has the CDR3 CVSSLGRQTEQYF. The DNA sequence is TGTGTCAGCAGCCTCGGGAGACAAACGGAGCAGTACTTC.